This T cell receptor (beta chain) comes out of a study of shared clonotypes between healthy human individuals. Deep was the level at which the assay was run. This table comes from immunoSEQ multiplex PCR, and its TCRdb copy is limited to in-frame clones, with some not included. The sample consists of under 2,500,000 clones, around 95% of them appearing once. Germline V gene lookup returns CDR1 SNHLY and CDR2 FYNNEI. The CDR3 consists of 14 residues. V gave up 7 bases and J gave up 8 bases; unmatched junction bases: 12. The chain employs TRBV2 and TRBJ1-2; TRBD1 matches at 8 bases. This clonotype was obtained from a man between 18 and 35 years old in good health. Sequencing was carried out using naive CD4+ T cells sorted from blood. Indicated subset: CD45RA+ positively selected. CDR3 sequence (DNA): TGTGCCAGCAAAACAACAGGGGGACCTTACGGCTACACCTTC. Translating gives CASKTTGGPYGYTF.